This TCR beta chain was captured by sequencing in a study of T-cell memory formation after mild COVID-19. At the level of the study: TCR clustering was largely donor specific. General study points: Clones that contracted clustered mainly in CM and EM if CD4+ and in EMRA if CD8+.

Constant-segment primers served in 5'RACE that generated TCR alpha and TCR beta cDNA libraries bearing sample barcodes and UMIs. TCRdb ran MiXCR on the 5' RACE reads and lists one entry per CDR3 protein. The sample has hundreds of thousands of distinct CDR3 sequences, around 15% seen once. A few counts support this clonotype. Its antigen is as yet unknown. The CDR3 runs 17 residues. Germline-derived CDR1 and CDR2 are LGHNA and YSLEER. V lost 0 bases and J lost 5, with 19 bases in between. The source of this sequence is a young man who had mild COVID-19 (a few samples of this study predate the infection). Cell type and time point are not known. The chain carries TRBV4-3 and TRBJ1-1, with D unresolved. The sequenced material came from PBMCs or a T cell subset sorted from them (not recorded which). The chain's CDR3 is CASSQEVIGPAGTEAFF. The CDR3 nucleotides are TGCGCCAGCAGCCAAGAGGTAATCGGCCCCGCGGGTACTGAAGCTTTCTTT.